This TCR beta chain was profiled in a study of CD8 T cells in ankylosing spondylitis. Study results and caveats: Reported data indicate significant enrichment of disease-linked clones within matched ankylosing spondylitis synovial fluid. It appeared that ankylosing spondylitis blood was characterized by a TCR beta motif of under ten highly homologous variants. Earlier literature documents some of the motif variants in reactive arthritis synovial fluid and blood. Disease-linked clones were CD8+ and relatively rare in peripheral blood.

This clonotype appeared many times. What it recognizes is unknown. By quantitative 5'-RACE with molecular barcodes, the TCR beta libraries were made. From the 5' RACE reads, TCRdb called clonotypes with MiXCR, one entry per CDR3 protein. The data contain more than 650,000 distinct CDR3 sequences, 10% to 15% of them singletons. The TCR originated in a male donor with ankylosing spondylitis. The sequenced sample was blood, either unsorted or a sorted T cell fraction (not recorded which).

CDR3 residues: CSAFSSGRADNEQFF. CDR3 in DNA: TGCAGTGCTTTCTCTAGCGGGAGGGCCGACAATGAGCAGTTCTTC. The J gene is TRBJ2-1, the V gene TRBV20-1, with 12 bases identical to TRBD2. V lost 5 bases to trimming and J lost 5 bases; unmatched junction nucleotides: 7. Germline lookup yields CDR1 DFQATT and CDR2 SNEGSKA (reference sequence). The CDR3 contains 15 residues.